This TCR beta chain was sequenced during a study of glioma-infiltrating T cells. This clonotype was seen at least ten times. Antigen: not known. Amplification of TCR alpha and beta CDR3 regions from RNA used iRepertoire nested multiplex PCR. One-step reverse transcription and amplification started from about 100-400 ng of tissue mRNA or PBMC total RNA. One entry per CDR3 protein results from TCRdb running MiXCR on the multiplex PCR reads. The sample carries tens of thousands of distinct CDR3 sequences, 20% to 25% recorded once. This CDR3 region has 15 residues. V was cut by 3 bases and J by 0 bases, with 9 bases left in between. Per the germline V gene, CDR1 is SGHDN and CDR2 is FVKESK. The study, taken as a whole, reports: Very few CDR3 sequences were shared between tissue and blood. Gliomas, especially low-grade, showed above-expected tissue-blood divergence; non-neoplastic patients showed below.

The source material was glioma tissue, nonneoplastic brain tissue, or PBMCs (not recorded which). V usage is TRBV14 and J usage is TRBJ1-3; D remains unclear. The source is a human donor with low-grade glioma or glioblastoma, undergoing nonglioma brain surgery, or in good health (not recorded which). The CDR3 DNA reads as TGTGCCAGCAGCCAGAGGGAGGGCTCTGGAAACACCATATATTTT. Translating it yields CASSQREGSGNTIYF. Using reference TRBV14 and TRBJ1-3 for the parts outside the CDR3, the full variable domain is EAGVTQFPSHSVIEKGQTVTLRCDPISGHDNLYWYRRVMGKEIKFLLHFVKESKQDESGMPNNRFLAERTGGTYSTLKVQPAELEDSGVYFCASSQREGSGNTIYFGEGSWLTVV.